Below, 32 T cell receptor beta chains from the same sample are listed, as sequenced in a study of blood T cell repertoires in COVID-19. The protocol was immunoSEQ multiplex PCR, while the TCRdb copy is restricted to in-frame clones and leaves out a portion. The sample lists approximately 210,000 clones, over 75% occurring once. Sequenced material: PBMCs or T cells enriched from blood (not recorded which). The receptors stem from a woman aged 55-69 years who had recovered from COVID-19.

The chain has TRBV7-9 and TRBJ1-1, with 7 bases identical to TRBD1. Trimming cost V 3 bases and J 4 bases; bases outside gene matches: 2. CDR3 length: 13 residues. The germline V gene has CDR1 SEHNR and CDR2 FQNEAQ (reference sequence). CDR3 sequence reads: CASSLGTVTEAFF. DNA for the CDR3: TGTGCCAGCAGCTTGGGGACAGTCACTGAAGCTTTCTTT.

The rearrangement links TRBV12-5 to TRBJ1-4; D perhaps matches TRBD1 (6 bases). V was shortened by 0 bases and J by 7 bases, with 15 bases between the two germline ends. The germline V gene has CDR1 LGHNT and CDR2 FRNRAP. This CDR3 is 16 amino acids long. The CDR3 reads CASGLVRSGRGEKLFF. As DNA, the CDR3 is TGTGCTAGTGGTTTGGTACGGTCCGGCAGGGGTGAAAAACTGTTTTTT.

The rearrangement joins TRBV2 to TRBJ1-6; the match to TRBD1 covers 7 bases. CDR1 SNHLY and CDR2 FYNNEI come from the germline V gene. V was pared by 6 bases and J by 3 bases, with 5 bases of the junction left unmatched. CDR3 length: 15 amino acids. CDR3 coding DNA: TGTGCCAGCAGCTACAGGGGAATCTATAATTCACCCCTCCACTTT. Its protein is CASSYRGIYNSPLHF.

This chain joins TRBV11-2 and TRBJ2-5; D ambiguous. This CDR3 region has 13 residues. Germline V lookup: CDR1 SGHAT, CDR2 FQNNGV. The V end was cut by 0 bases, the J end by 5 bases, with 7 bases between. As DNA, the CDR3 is TGTGCCAGCAGCTTAGAACAGAGTGAGACCCAGTACTTC. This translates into CASSLEQSETQYF.

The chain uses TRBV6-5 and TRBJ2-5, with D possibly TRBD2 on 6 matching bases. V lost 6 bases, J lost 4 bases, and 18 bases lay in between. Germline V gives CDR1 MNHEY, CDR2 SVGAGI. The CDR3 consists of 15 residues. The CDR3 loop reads CASRGSGGPGETQYF. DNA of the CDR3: TGTGCCAGCAGAGGATCCGGGGGTCCAGGAGAGACCCAGTACTTC.

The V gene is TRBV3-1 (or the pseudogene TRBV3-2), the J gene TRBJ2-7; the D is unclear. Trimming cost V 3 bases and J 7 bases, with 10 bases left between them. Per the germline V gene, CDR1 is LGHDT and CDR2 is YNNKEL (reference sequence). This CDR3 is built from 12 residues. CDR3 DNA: TGTGCCAGCAGCCACGCCCTCGGGGAGCAGTACTTC. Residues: CASSHALGEQYF.

The chain's CDR3 is CASSFDFGTDFQETQYF. CDR3 sequence (DNA): TGCGCCAGCAGTTTTGACTTCGGGACAGATTTCCAAGAGACCCAGTACTTC. The J gene is TRBJ2-5, the V gene TRBV5-1; the match to TRBD1 covers 7 bases. Germline-derived CDR1 and CDR2 are SGHRS and YFSETQ. The CDR3 runs 17 residues. After removal of 5 bases from V and 1 base from J, the junction contained 14 bases not matched to a gene.

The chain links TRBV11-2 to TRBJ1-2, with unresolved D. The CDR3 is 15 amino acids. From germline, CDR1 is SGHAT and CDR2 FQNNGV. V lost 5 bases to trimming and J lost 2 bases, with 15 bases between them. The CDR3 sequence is CASSIGAPPNYGYTF. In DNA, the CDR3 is TGTGCCAGCAGCATAGGCGCGCCTCCCAACTATGGCTACACCTTC.

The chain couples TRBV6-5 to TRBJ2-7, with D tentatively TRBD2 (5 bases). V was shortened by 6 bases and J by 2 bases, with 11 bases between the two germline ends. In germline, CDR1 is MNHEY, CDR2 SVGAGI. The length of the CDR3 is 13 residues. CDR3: CASSEGVTYEQYF. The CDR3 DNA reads TGTGCCAGCAGCGAGGGAGTTACCTACGAGCAGTACTTC.

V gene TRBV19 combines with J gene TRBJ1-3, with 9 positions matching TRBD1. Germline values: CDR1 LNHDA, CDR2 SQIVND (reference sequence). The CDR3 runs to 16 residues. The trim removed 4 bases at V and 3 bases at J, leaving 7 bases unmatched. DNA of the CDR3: TGTGCCAGTAGTACGGCGGGACAGGGCTTTGGAAACACCATATATTTT. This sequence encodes CASSTAGQGFGNTIYF.

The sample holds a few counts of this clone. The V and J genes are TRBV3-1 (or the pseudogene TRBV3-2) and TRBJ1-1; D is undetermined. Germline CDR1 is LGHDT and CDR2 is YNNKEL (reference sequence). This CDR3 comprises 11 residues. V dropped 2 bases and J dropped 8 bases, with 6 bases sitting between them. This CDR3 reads CASSQRREAFF. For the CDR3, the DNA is TGTGCCAGCAGCCAAAGGAGGGAAGCTTTCTTT.

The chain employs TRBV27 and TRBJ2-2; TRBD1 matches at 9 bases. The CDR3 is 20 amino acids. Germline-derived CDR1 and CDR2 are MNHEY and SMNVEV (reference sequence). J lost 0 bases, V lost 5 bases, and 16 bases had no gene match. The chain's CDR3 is CASSPKRGAGTGPNTGELFF. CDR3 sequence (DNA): TGTGCCAGCAGTCCAAAAAGGGGGGCCGGGACAGGGCCGAACACCGGGGAGCTGTTTTTT.

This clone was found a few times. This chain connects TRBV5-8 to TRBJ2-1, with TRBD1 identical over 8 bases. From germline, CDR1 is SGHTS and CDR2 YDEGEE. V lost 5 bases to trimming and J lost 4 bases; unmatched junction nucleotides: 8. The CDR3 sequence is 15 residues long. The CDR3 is CASRYSGTGYNEQFF. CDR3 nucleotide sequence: TGTGCCAGCAGATACTCCGGGACAGGATACAATGAGCAGTTCTTC.

The chain's CDR3 is CASNLGLAGGRPNTGELFF. Written as DNA, the CDR3 is TGTGCCAGCAACCTCGGACTAGCGGGGGGGCGTCCGAACACCGGGGAGCTGTTTTTT. This sequence joins TRBV3-1 (or the pseudogene TRBV3-2) and TRBJ2-2; 15 nucleotides align to TRBD2. The J segment lost 0 bases and the V segment lost 7 bases, leaving 9 bases of the junction unmatched. In germline, CDR1 is LGHDT, CDR2 YNNKEL (reference sequence). This CDR3 has 19 residues.

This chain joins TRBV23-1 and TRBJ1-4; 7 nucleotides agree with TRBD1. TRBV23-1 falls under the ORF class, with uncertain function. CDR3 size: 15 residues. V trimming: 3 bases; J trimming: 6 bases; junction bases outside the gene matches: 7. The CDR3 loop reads CASSQTGTSDEKLFF. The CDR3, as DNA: TGCGCCAGCAGTCAGACAGGGACGTCTGATGAAAAACTGTTTTTT.

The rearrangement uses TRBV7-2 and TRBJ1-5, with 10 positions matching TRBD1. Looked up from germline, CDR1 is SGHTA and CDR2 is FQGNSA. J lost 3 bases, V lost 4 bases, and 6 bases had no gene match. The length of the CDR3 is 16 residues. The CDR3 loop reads CASSSTGGRNNQPQHF. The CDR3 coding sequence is TGTGCCAGCAGCTCGACAGGGGGCAGGAACAATCAGCCCCAGCATTTT.

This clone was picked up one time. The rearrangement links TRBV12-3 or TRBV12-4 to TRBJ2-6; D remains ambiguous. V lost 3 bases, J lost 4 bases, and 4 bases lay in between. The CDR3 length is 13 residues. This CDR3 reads CASSFQGANVLTF. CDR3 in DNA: TGTGCCAGCAGTTTTCAGGGGGCCAACGTCCTGACTTTC.

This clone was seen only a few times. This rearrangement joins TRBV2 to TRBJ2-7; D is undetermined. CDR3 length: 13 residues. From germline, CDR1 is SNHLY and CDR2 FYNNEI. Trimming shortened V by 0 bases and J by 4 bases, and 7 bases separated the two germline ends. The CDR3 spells CASSEARGYEQYF. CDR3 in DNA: TGTGCCAGCAGTGAAGCGCGCGGATACGAGCAGTACTTC.

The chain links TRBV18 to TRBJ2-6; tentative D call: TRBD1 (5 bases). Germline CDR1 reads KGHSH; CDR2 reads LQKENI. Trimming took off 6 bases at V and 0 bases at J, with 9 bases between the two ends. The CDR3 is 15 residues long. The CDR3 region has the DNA TGTGCCAGCTCGCGCGACAGCTCTGGGGCCAACGTCCTGACTTTC. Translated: CASSRDSSGANVLTF.

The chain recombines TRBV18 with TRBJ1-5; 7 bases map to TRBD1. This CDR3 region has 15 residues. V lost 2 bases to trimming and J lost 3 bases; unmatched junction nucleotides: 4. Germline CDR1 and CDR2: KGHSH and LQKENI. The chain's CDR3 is CASSPGTDPNQPQHF. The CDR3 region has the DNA TGTGCCAGCTCACCAGGGACAGACCCCAATCAGCCCCAGCATTTT.

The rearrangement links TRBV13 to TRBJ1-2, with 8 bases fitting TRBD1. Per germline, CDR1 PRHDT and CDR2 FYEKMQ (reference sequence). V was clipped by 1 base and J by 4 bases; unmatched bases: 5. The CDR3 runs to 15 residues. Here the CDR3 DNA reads TGTGCCAGCAGCTTAGCAGGCAGGGGGCCCTATGGCTACACCTTC. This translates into CASSLAGRGPYGYTF.

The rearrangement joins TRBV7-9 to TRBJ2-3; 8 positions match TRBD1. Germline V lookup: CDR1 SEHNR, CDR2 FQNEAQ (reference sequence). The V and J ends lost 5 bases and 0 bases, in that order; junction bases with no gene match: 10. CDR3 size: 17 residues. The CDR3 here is CASSPGGLTSSTDTQYF. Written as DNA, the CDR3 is TGTGCCAGCAGCCCAGGGGGCTTAACTTCTAGCACAGATACGCAGTATTTT. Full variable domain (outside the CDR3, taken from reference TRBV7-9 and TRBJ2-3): DTGVSQNPRHKITKRGQNVTFRCDPISEHNRLYWYRQTLGQGPEFLTYFQNEAQLEKSRLLSDRFSAERPKGSFSTLEIQRTEQGDSAMYLCASSPGGLTSSTDTQYFGPGTRLTVL.

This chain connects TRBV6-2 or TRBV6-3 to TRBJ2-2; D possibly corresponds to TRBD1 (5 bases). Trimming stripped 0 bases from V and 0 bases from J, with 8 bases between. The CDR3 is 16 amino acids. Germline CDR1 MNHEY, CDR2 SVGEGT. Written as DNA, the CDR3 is TGTGCCAGCAGTTACTCTGGGGCCGCGAACACCGGGGAGCTGTTTTTT. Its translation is CASSYSGAANTGELFF.

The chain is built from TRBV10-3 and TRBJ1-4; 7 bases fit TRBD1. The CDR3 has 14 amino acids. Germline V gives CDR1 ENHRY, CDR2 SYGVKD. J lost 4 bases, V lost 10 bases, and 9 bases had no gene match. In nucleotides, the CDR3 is TGTGCCAGCGAATCCGGGACAGATAATGAAAAACTGTTTTTT. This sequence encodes CASESGTDNEKLFF.

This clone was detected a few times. The CDR3 loop is CAWSVRGLAGGGETQYF. CDR3 in DNA: TGTGCCTGGAGTGTCCGGGGACTAGCGGGAGGGGGAGAGACCCAGTACTTC. The J gene is TRBJ2-5, the V gene TRBV30; 16 bases agree with TRBD2. Losses at the gene ends were 0 bases for V and 4 bases for J; bases not matched to a gene: 5. The CDR3 is made up of 17 amino acids. Germline-derived CDR1 and CDR2 are GTSNPN and SVGIG (reference sequence).

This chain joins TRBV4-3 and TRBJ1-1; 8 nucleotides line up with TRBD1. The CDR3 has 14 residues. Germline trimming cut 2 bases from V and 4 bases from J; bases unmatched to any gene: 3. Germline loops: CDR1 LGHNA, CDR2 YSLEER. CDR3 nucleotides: TGCGCCAGCAGCCAACAGGGGGCGAGCACTGAAGCTTTCTTT. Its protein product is CASSQQGASTEAFF.

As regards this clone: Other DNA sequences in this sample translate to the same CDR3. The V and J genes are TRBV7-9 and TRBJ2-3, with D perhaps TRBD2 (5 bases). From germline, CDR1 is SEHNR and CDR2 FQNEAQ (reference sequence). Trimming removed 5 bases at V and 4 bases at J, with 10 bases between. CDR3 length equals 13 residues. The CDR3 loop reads CASSPRGPDTQYF. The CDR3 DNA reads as TGTGCCAGCAGCCCACGGGGTCCAGATACGCAGTATTTT.

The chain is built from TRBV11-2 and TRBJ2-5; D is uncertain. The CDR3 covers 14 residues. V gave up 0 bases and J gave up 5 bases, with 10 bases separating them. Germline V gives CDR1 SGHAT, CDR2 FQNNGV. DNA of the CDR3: TGTGCCAGCAGCTTAGATCAGAGGAGCGAGACCCAGTACTTC. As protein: CASSLDQRSETQYF.

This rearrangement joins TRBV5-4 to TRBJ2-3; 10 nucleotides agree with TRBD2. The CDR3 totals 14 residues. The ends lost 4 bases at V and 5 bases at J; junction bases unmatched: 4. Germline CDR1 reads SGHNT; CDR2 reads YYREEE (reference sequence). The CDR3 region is CASSHQRGGDTQYF. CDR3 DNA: TGTGCCAGCAGCCACCAGCGGGGGGGAGATACGCAGTATTTT.

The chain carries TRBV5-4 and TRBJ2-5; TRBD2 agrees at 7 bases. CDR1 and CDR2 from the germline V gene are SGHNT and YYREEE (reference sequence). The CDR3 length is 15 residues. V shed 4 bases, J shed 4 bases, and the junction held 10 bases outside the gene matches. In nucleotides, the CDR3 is TGTGCCAGCAGCGCTAGCGGAGCCGCCGGAGAGACCCAGTACTTC. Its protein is CASSASGAAGETQYF.

CDR3 residues: CASSQELAGQPSYEQYF. DNA of the CDR3: TGTGCCAGCAGCCAAGAGTTAGCGGGACAACCCTCCTACGAGCAGTACTTC. This chain links TRBV3-1 (or the pseudogene TRBV3-2) with TRBJ2-7; 8 bases are a match to TRBD2. The V and J ends lost 0 bases and 0 bases, in that order; junction bases with no gene match: 7. The CDR3 covers 17 residues. Per the germline V gene, CDR1 is LGHDT and CDR2 is YNNKEL (reference sequence).

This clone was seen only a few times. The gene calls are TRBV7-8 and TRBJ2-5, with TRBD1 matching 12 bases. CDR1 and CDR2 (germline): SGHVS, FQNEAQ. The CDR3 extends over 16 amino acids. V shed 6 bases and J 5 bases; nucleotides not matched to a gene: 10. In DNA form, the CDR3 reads TGTGCCAGCAGTGTTGGGGACAGGGGGCGTCTGGAGACCCAGTACTTC. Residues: CASSVGDRGRLETQYF.